The 30 T cell receptor beta chains reported below all come from one sample, sequenced in a study of blood T cell repertoires in COVID-19. The repertoire was sequenced with immunoSEQ multiplex PCR; TCRdb's copy has only in-frame clones and lacks some. The sample contains approximately 110,000 clones, around 83% of which appear only once. Material: peripheral blood. The source is a human donor in a cohort sampled during active COVID-19.

The chain recombines TRBV20-1 with TRBJ2-7, with TRBD1 matching over 7 bases. CDR3 length: 13 residues. J gave up 5 bases and V 3 bases, and 7 bases lay outside the gene matches. The germline CDR1 and CDR2 sequences are DFQATT and SNEGSKA (reference sequence). CDR3 sequence reads: CSASEGAGDEQYF. DNA of the CDR3: TGCAGTGCTAGTGAGGGGGCCGGGGACGAGCAGTACTTC.

The gene calls are TRBV5-1 and TRBJ1-2; a weak D match, TRBD1 (5 bases). Deletions cut 6 bases from V and 2 bases from J, with 14 bases between. Germline V gives CDR1 SGHRS, CDR2 YFSETQ. This CDR3 region has 14 residues. This CDR3 reads CASTLGGNNYGYTF. CDR3 in DNA: TGCGCCAGCACCCTGGGGGGGAACAACTATGGCTACACCTTC.

The CDR3, as DNA: TGTGCCAGCAGTGACGAACTAGCCCAGTACCAAGAGACCCAGTACTTC. This gives the protein CASSDELAQYQETQYF. This chain uses TRBV6-1 with TRBJ2-5; D perhaps matches TRBD2 (6 bases). The CDR3 runs to 16 residues. The V gene lost 3 bases and the J gene lost 0 bases, with 14 bases spanning the gap. The germline V gene encodes CDR1 MNHNS and CDR2 SASEGT.

This clone was found a few times. This chain connects TRBV5-6 to TRBJ2-7, with 9 bases lining up with TRBD2. This CDR3 spans 14 amino acids. Looked up from germline, CDR1 is SGHDT and CDR2 is YYEEEE. Trimming took 3 bases from V and 4 from J; bases not matched to a gene: 5. Written as DNA, the CDR3 is TGTGCCAGCAGCTATAGCGGGAGCTTTTACGAGCAGTACTTC. Residues: CASSYSGSFYEQYF.

This rearrangement joins TRBV19 to TRBJ1-6; D might be TRBD1 (5 bases). This CDR3 has 16 amino acids. V was pared by 4 bases and J by 0 bases, with 10 bases between. Germline values: CDR1 LNHDA, CDR2 SQIVND (reference sequence). CDR3 in DNA: TGTGCCAGTAGTACGACAGCGAGCTCCTATAATTCACCCCTCCACTTT. Amino acids: CASSTTASSYNSPLHF. Full variable domain (outside the CDR3, taken from reference TRBV19 and TRBJ1-6): DGGITQSPKYLFRKEGQNVTLSCEQNLNHDAMYWYRQDPGQGLRLIYYSQIVNDFQKGDIAEGYSVSREKKESFPLTVTSAQKNPTAFYLCASSTTASSYNSPLHFGNGTRLTVT.

The rearrangement uses TRBV28 and TRBJ1-4; a weak D match, TRBD1 (5 bases). V was shortened by 10 bases and J by 10 bases, with 22 bases between the two germline ends. Germline V lookup: CDR1 MDHEN, CDR2 SYDVKM. The CDR3 runs 14 residues. CDR3 in amino acids: CATQLPGAEGKLFF. CDR3 sequence (DNA): TGTGCCACCCAACTTCCTGGGGCCGAAGGAAAACTGTTTTTT. The whole variable domain, filled in from reference TRBV28 and TRBJ1-4, reads DVKVTQSSRYLVKRTGEKVFLECVQDMDHENMFWYRQDPGLGLRLIYFSYDVKMKEKGDIPEGYSVSREKKERFSLILESASTNQTSMYLCATQLPGAEGKLFFGSGTQLSVL.

This clone was observed a single time. The chain recombines TRBV5-4 with TRBJ1-3; maybe TRBD1 (5 bases). From germline, CDR1 is SGHNT and CDR2 YYREEE (reference sequence). The CDR3 length is 18 residues. Trimming took off 2 bases at V and 1 base at J, with 19 bases between the two ends. The CDR3 DNA follows: TGTGCCAGCAGCTTAATCTGGGGCGAGGATTATTCTGGAAACACCATATATTTT. This translates into CASSLIWGEDYSGNTIYF.

This clone has more than one count but fewer than ten. The CDR3 region has the DNA TGTGCCAGCAGCGTAACCCCGGACAGCTACGAGCAGTACTTC. Encoded protein: CASSVTPDSYEQYF. The rearrangement links TRBV9 to TRBJ2-7, with D possibly matching TRBD1 (6 bases). This CDR3 comprises 14 residues. In germline, CDR1 is SGDLS, CDR2 YYNGEE. Trimming cost V 1 base and J 3 bases, with 11 bases left between them.

The rearrangement uses TRBV2 and TRBJ2-1; D may be TRBD2 (5 bases). V lost 8 bases, J lost 7 bases, and 24 bases lay in between. CDR1 and CDR2 (germline): SNHLY, FYNNEI. CDR3 size: 16 residues. The CDR3 reads CASGKERLWGSNEQFF. In DNA, the CDR3 is TGTGCCAGCGGGAAGGAGCGGCTTTGGGGATCGAATGAGCAGTTCTTC.

This clone was observed once. This sequence joins TRBV6-5 and TRBJ2-3; 8 bases are a match to TRBD1. Trimming at V came to 9 bases and at J to 1 base, leaving 6 bases not matched to a gene. Germline values: CDR1 MNHEY, CDR2 SVGAGI. CDR3 length: 14 residues. Here the CDR3 reads CASSPGQGTDTQYF. The CDR3 region has the DNA TGTGCCAGTAGCCCGGGACAGGGCACAGATACGCAGTATTTT.

The genes are TRBV7-9 and TRBJ2-3; TRBD2 matches at 10 bases. The germline V gene encodes CDR1 SEHNR and CDR2 FQNEAQ (reference sequence). V was clipped by 5 bases and J by 0 bases; unmatched bases: 8. This CDR3 is built from 17 residues. DNA for the CDR3: TGTGCCAGCAGCGCAAGGGCTAGCGGGAGAAGCACAGATACGCAGTATTTT. Translating it yields CASSARASGRSTDTQYF.

J is TRBJ1-3 and V is TRBV18; tentatively, D is TRBD1 (6 bases). Germline lookup yields CDR1 KGHSH and CDR2 LQKENI. V dropped 4 bases and J dropped 1 base, with 14 bases sitting between them. The CDR3 totals 16 residues. The CDR3 DNA follows: TGTGCCAGCTCACAACCCGGGGGGCCTTCTGGAAACACCATATATTTT. Translating gives CASSQPGGPSGNTIYF.

On this clone itself: Other DNA sequences in the sample encode the same CDR3. This chain links TRBV9 with TRBJ1-1; 11 bases align to TRBD1. CDR1 SGDLS and CDR2 YYNGEE come from the germline V gene. The CDR3 has 15 residues. Trimming took 0 bases from V and 5 from J; bases not matched to a gene: 3. The CDR3 protein is CASSVGGTGGTEAFF. CDR3 in DNA: TGTGCCAGCAGCGTAGGTGGGACAGGGGGTACTGAAGCTTTCTTT.

The chain employs TRBV5-5 and TRBJ2-7; D is possibly TRBD1 (6 bases). Germline V lookup: CDR1 SGHKS, CDR2 YYEKEE (reference sequence). The CDR3 contains 14 residues. V was cut by 2 bases and J by 5 bases, with 14 bases left in between. CDR3: CASSFQGISDEQYF. CDR3 sequence (DNA): TGTGCCAGCAGCTTTCAGGGGATTTCAGACGAGCAGTACTTC.

The rearrangement links TRBV30 to TRBJ2-7; 10 nucleotides align to TRBD1. V lost 4 bases, J lost 5 bases, and 2 bases stayed unmatched. The CDR3 sequence is 12 residues long. Germline CDR1 is GTSNPN and CDR2 is SVGIG (reference sequence). The CDR3 spells CAWMGQGNEQYF. Written as DNA, the CDR3 is TGTGCCTGGATGGGACAGGGGAACGAGCAGTACTTC. Using reference TRBV30 and TRBJ2-7 for the parts outside the CDR3, the full variable domain is SQTIHQWPATLVQPVGSPLSLECTVEGTSNPNLYWYRQAAGRGLQLLFYSVGIGQISSEVPQNLSASRPQDRQFILSSKKLLLSDSGFYLCAWMGQGNEQYFGPGTRLTVT.

The chain recombines TRBV18 with TRBJ1-1, with TRBD1 as a possible D gene (6 bases). Germline CDR1 and CDR2: KGHSH and LQKENI. Trimming removed 4 bases from V and 1 base from J, with 10 bases in between. There are 14 residues in the CDR3. The CDR3 sequence: CASSLQGTNTEAFF. CDR3 DNA: TGTGCCAGCTCACTTCAGGGGACGAACACTGAAGCTTTCTTT. Variable domain in full (rest from reference TRBV18 and TRBJ1-1): NAGVMQNPRHLVRRRGQEARLRCSPMKGHSHVYWYRQLPEEGLKFMVYLQKENIIDESGMPKERFSAEFPKEGPSILRIQQVVRGDSAAYFCASSLQGTNTEAFFGQGTRLTVV.

The chain has TRBV19 and TRBJ2-4, with TRBD1 identical over 9 bases. V gave up 5 bases and J gave up 0 bases; unmatched junction bases: 8. The CDR3 runs to 17 residues. Per the germline V gene, CDR1 is LNHDA and CDR2 is SQIVND (reference sequence). The CDR3 protein is CASSPRTGDIAKNIQYF. The CDR3 region has the DNA TGTGCCAGTAGTCCTAGGACAGGGGATATAGCCAAAAACATTCAGTACTTC.

This clone came up a few times. This specimen includes other DNA sequences encoding the same CDR3. V is TRBV4-3 and J is TRBJ2-3; 9 bases line up with TRBD2. The CDR3 spans 17 residues. Germline CDR1 LGHNA, CDR2 YSLEER. Trimming cost V 0 bases and J 4 bases; bases outside gene matches: 8. The CDR3 spells CASSQDRSGGGADTQYF. The CDR3 nucleotides read TGCGCCAGCAGCCAAGATCGGTCGGGCGGGGGGGCAGATACGCAGTATTTT.

The chain employs TRBV5-1 and TRBJ1-6, with a possible D match to TRBD1 (6 bases). V gave up 6 bases and J gave up 5 bases, with 15 bases separating them. The CDR3 consists of 15 residues. Germline CDR1 is SGHRS and CDR2 is YFSETQ. The CDR3: CASTLGTGNNSPLHF. In nucleotides, the CDR3 is TGCGCCAGCACCCTTGGAACAGGGAATAATTCACCCCTCCACTTT.

Written as DNA, the CDR3 is TGTGCCAGCAGTATACAAAGCGGGGGGGCTCCAGATACGCAGTATTTT. Encoded protein: CASSIQSGGAPDTQYF. The gene calls are TRBV27 and TRBJ2-3; 10 bases are a match to TRBD2. The CDR3 consists of 16 residues. Trimming cost V 5 bases and J 4 bases; bases outside gene matches: 9. Germline V gene sequence: CDR1 MNHEY, CDR2 SMNVEV (reference sequence).

The chain is built from TRBV5-6 and TRBJ2-1; 10 bases fit TRBD2. V shed 3 bases and J 2 bases; nucleotides not matched to a gene: 8. CDR3 length: 17 amino acids. The germline V gene encodes CDR1 SGHDT and CDR2 YYEEEE. CDR3 coding DNA: TGTGCCAGCAGCTGGCGATCTAGCGGGAGAACCTACAATGAGCAGTTCTTC. Encoded protein: CASSWRSSGRTYNEQFF.

The rearrangement uses TRBV2 and TRBJ2-1; 11 bases are shared with TRBD2. The V gene end was trimmed by 4 bases and the J gene end by 9 bases; junction bases not matched to a gene: 5. The CDR3 sequence is 14 residues long. Germline CDR1 is SNHLY and CDR2 is FYNNEI. The chain's CDR3 is CASSGNSGGVEQFF. In nucleotides, the CDR3 is TGTGCCAGCAGTGGTAATAGCGGGGGGGTTGAGCAGTTCTTC.

This clone occurred a few times. The rearrangement uses TRBV9 and TRBJ1-6, with 11 positions matching TRBD1. The CDR3 is 16 amino acids. V lost 0 bases and J lost 7; bases outside the gene matches: 3. Germline V gives CDR1 SGDLS, CDR2 YYNGEE. CDR3 region: CASSVGRDRGNSPLHF. CDR3 nucleotides: TGTGCCAGCAGCGTAGGAAGGGACAGGGGGAATTCACCCCTCCACTTT.

The rearrangement links TRBV7-2 to TRBJ2-1, with 10 bases lining up with TRBD1. Trimming removed 5 bases from V and 4 bases from J; junction bases left unmatched: 8. The CDR3 contains 16 residues. Germline assignment: CDR1 SGHTA and CDR2 FQGNSA. The CDR3 nucleotides are TGTGCCAGCAGCCTCCGACAGGGGGCAGGTTACAATGAGCAGTTCTTC. It encodes CASSLRQGAGYNEQFF. Full variable domain (missing parts from reference TRBV7-2 and TRBJ2-1): GAGVSQSPSNKVTEKGKDVELRCDPISGHTALYWYRQSLGQGLEFLIYFQGNSAPDKSGLPSDRFSAERTGGSVSTLTIQRTQQEDSAVYLCASSLRQGAGYNEQFFGPGTRLTVL.

The rearrangement joins TRBV30 to TRBJ2-7; perhaps TRBD2 as D (5 bases). The V and J ends lost 0 bases and 4 bases respectively, with 13 bases between them. The CDR3 spans 14 residues. In germline, CDR1 is GTSNPN, CDR2 SVGIG (reference sequence). The CDR3 spells CAWSVPSLRYEQYF. The CDR3 coding sequence is TGTGCCTGGAGTGTTCCTAGCTTAAGGTACGAGCAGTACTTC.

This chain links TRBV7-3 with TRBJ2-3, with D tentatively TRBD2 (6 bases). The V end lost 4 bases, the J end lost 6 bases, and 14 bases lay between the germline ends. The CDR3 spans 14 residues. The V gene's germline CDR1 is SGHTA and CDR2 FQGTGA. CDR3 in amino acids: CASSSGTGADTQYF. CDR3 nucleotide sequence: TGTGCCAGCAGCTCCGGGACTGGGGCGGATACGCAGTATTTT.

The chain is built from TRBV4-2 and TRBJ1-2, with D hard to call. V was clipped by 1 base and J by 8 bases, with 14 bases between them. This CDR3 is 14 amino acids long. The germline gives CDR1 LGHNA, CDR2 YNFKEQ. The CDR3 DNA is TGTGCCAGCAGCCAAGTTCTTTCCACGGGGGGCTACACCTTC. As protein: CASSQVLSTGGYTF.

This clone was recorded a few times. The chain employs TRBV5-1 and TRBJ2-5; TRBD2 matches 8 bases. The CDR3 is 14 amino acids. J was trimmed by 3 bases and V by 3 bases; bases with no gene match: 4. The germline CDR1 and CDR2 sequences are SGHRS and YFSETQ. The CDR3 is CASSSGGAKETQYF. Here the CDR3 DNA reads TGCGCCAGCAGCTCCGGGGGGGCGAAAGAGACCCAGTACTTC.

The chain employs TRBV3-1 (or the pseudogene TRBV3-2) and TRBJ2-5; TRBD1 matches 7 bases. Trimming at V came to 8 bases and at J to 3 bases, leaving 3 bases not matched to a gene. Germline values: CDR1 LGHDT, CDR2 YNNKEL (reference sequence). There are 12 residues in the CDR3. The DNA of the CDR3 is TGTGCCAGCGTAGGGGGCGAAGAGACCCAGTACTTC. Protein sequence: CASVGGEETQYF.

The gene calls are TRBV9 and TRBJ2-2, with 9 bases matching TRBD1. Losses at the gene ends were 4 bases for V and 7 bases for J; bases not matched to a gene: 8. This CDR3 contains 15 residues. The V gene's germline CDR1 is SGDLS and CDR2 YYNGEE. CDR3 sequence reads: CASSSRQGEGGELFF. As DNA, the CDR3 is TGTGCCAGCAGCTCAAGACAGGGGGAAGGCGGGGAGCTGTTTTTT. Using reference TRBV9 and TRBJ2-2 for the parts outside the CDR3, the full variable domain is DSGVTQTPKHLITATGQRVTLRCSPRSGDLSVYWYQQSLDQGLQFLIQYYNGEERAKGNILERFSAQQFPDLHSELNLSSLELGDSALYFCASSSRQGEGGELFFGEGSRLTVL.